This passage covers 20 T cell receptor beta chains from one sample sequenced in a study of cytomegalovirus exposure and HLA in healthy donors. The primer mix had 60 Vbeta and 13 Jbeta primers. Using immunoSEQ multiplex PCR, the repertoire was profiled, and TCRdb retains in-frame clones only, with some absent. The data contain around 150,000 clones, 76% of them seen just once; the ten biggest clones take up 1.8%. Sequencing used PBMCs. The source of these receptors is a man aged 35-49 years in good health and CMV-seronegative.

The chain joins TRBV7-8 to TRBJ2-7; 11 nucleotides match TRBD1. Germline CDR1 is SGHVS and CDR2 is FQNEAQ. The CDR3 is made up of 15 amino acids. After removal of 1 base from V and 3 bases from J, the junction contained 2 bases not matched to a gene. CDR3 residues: CASSLDGTGGYEQYF. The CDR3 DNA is TGTGCCAGCAGCTTAGACGGGACAGGGGGCTACGAGCAGTACTTC. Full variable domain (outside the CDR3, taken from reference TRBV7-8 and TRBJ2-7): GAGVSQSPRYKVAKRGQDVALRCDPISGHVSLFWYQQALGQGPEFLTYFQNEAQLDKSGLPSDRFFAERPEGSVSTLKIQRTQQEDSAVYLCASSLDGTGGYEQYFGPGTRLTVT.

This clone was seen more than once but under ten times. The CDR3 region is CASSPWTSGSTGELFF. CDR3 bases: TGCGCCAGCAGCCCGTGGACTAGCGGTAGCACCGGGGAGCTGTTTTTT. The rearrangement joins TRBV4-1 to TRBJ2-2, with 10 bases identical to TRBD2. The CDR3 sequence is 16 residues long. CDR1 MGHRA and CDR2 YSYEKL come from the germline V gene. V lost 4 bases and J lost 4; bases outside the gene matches: 6.

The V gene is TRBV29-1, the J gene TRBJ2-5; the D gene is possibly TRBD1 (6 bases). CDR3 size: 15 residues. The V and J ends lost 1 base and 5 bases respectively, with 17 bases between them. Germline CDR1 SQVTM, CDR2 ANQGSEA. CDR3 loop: CSVEAYRDPGETQYF. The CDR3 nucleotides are TGCAGCGTTGAAGCTTACAGGGACCCGGGCGAGACCCAGTACTTC. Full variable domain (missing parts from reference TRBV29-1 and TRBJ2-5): SAVISQKPSRDICQRGTSLTIQCQVDSQVTMMFWYRQQPGQSLTLIATANQGSEATYESGFVIDKFPISRPNLTFSTLTVSNMSPEDSSIYLCSVEAYRDPGETQYFGPGTRLLVL.

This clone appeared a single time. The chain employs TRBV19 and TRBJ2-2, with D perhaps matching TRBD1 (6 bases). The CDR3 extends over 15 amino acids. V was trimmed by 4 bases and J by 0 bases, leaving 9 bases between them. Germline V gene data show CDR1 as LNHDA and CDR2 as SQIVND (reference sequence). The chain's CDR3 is CASSTGTPNTGELFF. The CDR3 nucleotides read TGTGCCAGTAGTACCGGGACACCGAACACCGGGGAGCTGTTTTTT.

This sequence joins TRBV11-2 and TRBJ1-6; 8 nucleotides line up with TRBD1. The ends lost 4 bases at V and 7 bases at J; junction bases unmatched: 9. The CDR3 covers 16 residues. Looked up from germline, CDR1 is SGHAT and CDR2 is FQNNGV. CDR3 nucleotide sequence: TGTGCCAGCAGCTACGGAGGGACAGGTAGCAATTCACCCCTCCACTTT. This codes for CASSYGGTGSNSPLHF.

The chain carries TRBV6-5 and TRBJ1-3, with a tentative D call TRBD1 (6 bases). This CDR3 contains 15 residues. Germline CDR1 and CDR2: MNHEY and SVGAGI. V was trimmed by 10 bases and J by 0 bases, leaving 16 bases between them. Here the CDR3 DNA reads TGTGCCACCAGCCGGGACACCGCCTCTGGAAACACCATATATTTT. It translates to CATSRDTASGNTIYF.

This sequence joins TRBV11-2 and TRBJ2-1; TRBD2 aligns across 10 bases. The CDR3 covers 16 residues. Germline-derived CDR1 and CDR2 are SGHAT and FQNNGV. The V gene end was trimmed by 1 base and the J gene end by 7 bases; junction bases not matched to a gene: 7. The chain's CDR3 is CASSLVRPSGRNEQFF. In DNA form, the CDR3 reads TGTGCCAGCAGCTTAGTGCGTCCTAGCGGGAGAAATGAGCAGTTCTTC.

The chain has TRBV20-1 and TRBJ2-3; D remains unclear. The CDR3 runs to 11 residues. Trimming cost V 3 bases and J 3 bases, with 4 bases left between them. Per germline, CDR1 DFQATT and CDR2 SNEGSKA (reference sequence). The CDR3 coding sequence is TGCAGTGCTAGGAGAACAGATACGCAGTATTTT. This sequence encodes CSARRTDTQYF.

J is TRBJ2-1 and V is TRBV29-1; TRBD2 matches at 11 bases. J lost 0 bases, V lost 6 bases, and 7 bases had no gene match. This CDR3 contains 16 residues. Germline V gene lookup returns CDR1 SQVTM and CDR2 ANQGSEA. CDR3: CSVEGLADSSYNEQFF. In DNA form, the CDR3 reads TGCAGCGTGGAGGGACTAGCGGATAGCTCCTACAATGAGCAGTTCTTC.

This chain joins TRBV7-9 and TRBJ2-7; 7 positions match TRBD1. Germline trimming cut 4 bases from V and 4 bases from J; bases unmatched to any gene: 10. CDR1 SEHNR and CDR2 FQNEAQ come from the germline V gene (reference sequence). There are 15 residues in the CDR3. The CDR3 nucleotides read TGTGCCAGCAGCTCGAGGACAGGCTCCTTATACGAGCAGTACTTC. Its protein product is CASSSRTGSLYEQYF. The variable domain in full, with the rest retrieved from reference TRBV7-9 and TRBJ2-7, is DTGVSQNPRHKITKRGQNVTFRCDPISEHNRLYWYRQTLGQGPEFLTYFQNEAQLEKSRLLSDRFSAERPKGSFSTLEIQRTEQGDSAMYLCASSSRTGSLYEQYFGPGTRLTVT.

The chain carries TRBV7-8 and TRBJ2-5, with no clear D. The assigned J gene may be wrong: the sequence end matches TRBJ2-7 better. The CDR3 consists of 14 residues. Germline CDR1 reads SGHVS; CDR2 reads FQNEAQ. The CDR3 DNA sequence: TGTGCCAGCAGCTCATGGCCAGAGGTCTACGAGCAGTACTTC. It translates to CASSSWPEVYEQYF.

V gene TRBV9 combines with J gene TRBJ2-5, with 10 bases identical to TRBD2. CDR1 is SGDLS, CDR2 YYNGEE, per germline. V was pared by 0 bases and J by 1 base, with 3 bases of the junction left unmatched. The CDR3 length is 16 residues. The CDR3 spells CASSVASGSLQETQYF. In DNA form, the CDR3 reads TGTGCCAGCAGCGTAGCTAGCGGGAGCCTCCAAGAGACCCAGTACTTC.

The CDR3: CSVVAGDLTYEQYF. CDR3 nucleotides: TGCAGCGTTGTGGCAGGGGATTTAACCTACGAGCAGTACTTC. This rearrangement joins TRBV29-1 to TRBJ2-7, with D possibly being TRBD1 (6 bases). Per germline, CDR1 SQVTM and CDR2 ANQGSEA. The ends were cut back, 4 bases at V and 2 bases at J, with 15 bases in the middle. This CDR3 spans 14 amino acids.

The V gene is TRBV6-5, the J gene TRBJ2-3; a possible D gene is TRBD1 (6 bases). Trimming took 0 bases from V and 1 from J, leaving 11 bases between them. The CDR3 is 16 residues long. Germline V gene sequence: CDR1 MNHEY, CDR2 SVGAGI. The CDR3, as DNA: TGTGCCAGCAGTTACTCGAGGGGACAACGCACAGATACGCAGTATTTT. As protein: CASSYSRGQRTDTQYF.

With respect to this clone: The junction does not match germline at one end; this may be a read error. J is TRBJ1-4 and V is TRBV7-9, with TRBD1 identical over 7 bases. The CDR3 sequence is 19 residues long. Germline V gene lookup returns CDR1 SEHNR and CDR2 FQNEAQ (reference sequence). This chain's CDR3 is CSSSQPGGTVPTSGEKLFF. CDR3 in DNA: TGTTCCAGCAGCCAACCGGGAGGGACAGTACCCACCAGCGGTGAAAAACTGTTTTTT.

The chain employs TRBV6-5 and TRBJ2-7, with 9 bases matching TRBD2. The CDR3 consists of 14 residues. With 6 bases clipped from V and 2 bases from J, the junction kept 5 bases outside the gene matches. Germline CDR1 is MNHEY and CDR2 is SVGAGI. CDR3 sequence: CASSTSGSTYEQYF. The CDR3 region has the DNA TGTGCCAGCAGCACTAGCGGGTCTACCTACGAGCAGTACTTC.

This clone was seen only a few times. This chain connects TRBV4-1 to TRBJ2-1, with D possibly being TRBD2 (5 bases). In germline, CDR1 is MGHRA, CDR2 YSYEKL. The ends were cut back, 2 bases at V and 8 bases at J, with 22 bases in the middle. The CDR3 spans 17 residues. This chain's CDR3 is CASSQRFVAGHTDEQFF. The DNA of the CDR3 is TGCGCCAGCAGCCAAAGGTTTGTGGCGGGCCATACGGATGAGCAGTTCTTC.

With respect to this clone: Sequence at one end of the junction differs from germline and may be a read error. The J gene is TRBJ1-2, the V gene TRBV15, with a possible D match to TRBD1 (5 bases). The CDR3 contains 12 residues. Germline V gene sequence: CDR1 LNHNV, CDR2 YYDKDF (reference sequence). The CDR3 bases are TGTGCCACCAGCAGAGATTATGGGGCGGAAGTTTTC. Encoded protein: CATSRDYGAEVF.

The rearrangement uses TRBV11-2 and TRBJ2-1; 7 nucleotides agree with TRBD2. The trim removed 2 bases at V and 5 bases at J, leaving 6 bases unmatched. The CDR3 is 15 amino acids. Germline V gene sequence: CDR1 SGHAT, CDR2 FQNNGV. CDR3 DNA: TGTGCCAGCAGCTTATGGGTGGCGGGGGACAATGAGCAGTTCTTC. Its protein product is CASSLWVAGDNEQFF.

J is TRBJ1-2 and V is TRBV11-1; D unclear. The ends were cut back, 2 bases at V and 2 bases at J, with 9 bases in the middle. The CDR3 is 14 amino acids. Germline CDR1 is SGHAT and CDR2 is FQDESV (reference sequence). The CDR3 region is CASSLSTTNYGYTF. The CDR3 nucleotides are TGTGCCAGCAGCTTATCGACAACAAACTATGGCTACACCTTC.